A single sample is the source of the 14 T cell receptor beta chains below, sequenced in a study of cytomegalovirus exposure and HLA in healthy donors. The study ran its PCR with 60 Vbeta and 13 Jbeta primers. TCRdb's table, derived via immunoSEQ multiplex PCR, lists solely in-frame clones and lacks some. The repertoire holds some 150,000 clones, about three quarters seen once, with around 1.6% in the top ten. Sequenced material: PBMCs. These receptors all stem from a female donor in good health and CMV-seronegative.

The chain is built from TRBV7-9 and TRBJ2-7; 10 bases line up with TRBD1. V shed 2 bases, J shed 6 bases, and the junction held 7 bases outside the gene matches. The germline CDR1 and CDR2 sequences are SEHNR and FQNEAQ (reference sequence). CDR3 length: 15 residues. The CDR3 region is CASSLIVGQGGEQYF. DNA for the CDR3: TGTGCCAGCAGCTTAATAGTTGGACAGGGGGGCGAGCAGTACTTC.

The CDR3 DNA is TGTGCCAGCAGCTTAGAGAACAGGGGGGCGCAGTACTTC. It translates to CASSLENRGAQYF. This chain connects TRBV7-9 to TRBJ2-7, with 8 bases matching TRBD1. V lost 1 base to trimming and J lost 9 bases; unmatched junction nucleotides: 5. CDR3 size: 13 residues. Per the germline V gene, CDR1 is SEHNR and CDR2 is FQNEAQ (reference sequence).

This chain uses TRBV10-1 with TRBJ2-2; the D gene is possibly TRBD1 (6 bases). This CDR3 is built from 15 residues. Germline V gene data show CDR1 as WNHNN and CDR2 as SYGVQD (reference sequence). The V end lost 5 bases, the J end lost 3 bases, and 13 bases lay between the germline ends. The CDR3 here is CASSTGFRDTGELFF. The CDR3 DNA reads TGCGCCAGCAGTACAGGGTTTCGGGACACCGGGGAGCTGTTTTTT.

The chain has TRBV27 and TRBJ2-7, with 8 bases fitting TRBD1. The CDR3 totals 14 residues. Germline V CDR1 and CDR2: MNHEY, SMNVEV (reference sequence). V shed 2 bases, J shed 2 bases, and the junction held 2 bases outside the gene matches. The CDR3 here is CASSLGQGPYEQYF. For the CDR3, the DNA is TGTGCCAGCAGTTTAGGACAGGGTCCCTACGAGCAGTACTTC.

The chain couples TRBV5-6 to TRBJ2-2; D perhaps matches TRBD1 (5 bases). V was trimmed by 10 bases and J by 6 bases, leaving 16 bases between them. Germline V gives CDR1 SGHDT, CDR2 YYEEEE. CDR3 length: 13 residues. In nucleotides, the CDR3 is TGTGCCCCACGGGCCTTAGGGGCCGGGGAGCTGTTTTTT. Protein product: CAPRALGAGELFF.

The J gene is TRBJ2-1, the V gene TRBV30; 7 nucleotides agree with TRBD1. The germline CDR1 and CDR2 sequences are GTSNPN and SVGIG (reference sequence). J was trimmed by 9 bases and V by 1 base; bases with no gene match: 6. This CDR3 comprises 13 residues. The CDR3, as DNA: TGTGCCTGGAGTGCGACAGGGCAGGGTGAGCAGTTCTTC. It specifies CAWSATGQGEQFF.

The chain couples TRBV11-2 to TRBJ1-2; possible D gene TRBD1, 5 bases. The CDR3 spans 14 residues. The germline CDR1 and CDR2 sequences are SGHAT and FQNNGV. V was shortened by 5 bases and J by 4 bases, with 14 bases between the two germline ends. CDR3 sequence: CASSDGGSVYGYTF. CDR3 coding DNA: TGTGCCAGCAGCGACGGGGGATCAGTCTATGGCTACACCTTC.

CDR3 nucleotide sequence: TGTGCCAGCAGCGCATCGGACAGATCCTATGGCTACACCTTC. Protein: CASSASDRSYGYTF. This chain connects TRBV9 to TRBJ1-2, with D maybe TRBD1 (6 bases). CDR1 is SGDLS and CDR2 is YYNGEE in the germline V gene. This CDR3 has 14 residues. The V end was cut by 3 bases, the J end by 4 bases, with 13 bases between.

The chain joins TRBV6-1 to TRBJ2-5; D may be TRBD2 (6 bases). The J call may not be correct, given that the DNA end is closer to TRBJ2-7. Germline lookup yields CDR1 MNHNS and CDR2 SASEGT. This CDR3 contains 14 residues. DNA for the CDR3: TGTGCCAGCACCTCAGGGACTGAAACCTACGAGCAGTACTTC. Translating it yields CASTSGTETYEQYF.

Only one count was recorded for this clone. This rearrangement joins TRBV14 to TRBJ1-6; no firm D call. The CDR3 length is 17 residues. CDR1 and CDR2 from the germline V gene are SGHDN and FVKESK. The V gene lost 0 bases and the J gene lost 9 bases, with 18 bases spanning the gap. The DNA of the CDR3 is TGTGCCAGCAGCCAAGAGACGCGGGTATGGGTTGGTTCACCCCTCCACTTT. This translates into CASSQETRVWVGSPLHF.

The chain employs TRBV20-1 and TRBJ2-5, with 7 bases fitting TRBD2. Germline V lookup: CDR1 DFQATT, CDR2 SNEGSKA (reference sequence). Trimming at V came to 6 bases and at J to 6 bases, leaving 4 bases not matched to a gene. This CDR3 comprises 11 residues. The CDR3 nucleotides read TGCAGTGCACTAGCGACGAAGACCCAGTACTTC. Translating it yields CSALATKTQYF.

This clone was seen once. The CDR3 DNA reads as TGTGCCAGCAGCTCCGGGACTACGGGACGGGAGACCCAGTACTTC. It codes for CASSSGTTGRETQYF. This chain joins TRBV9 and TRBJ2-5; 7 bases are shared with TRBD2. Trimming cost V 4 bases and J 5 bases; bases outside gene matches: 11. The CDR3 is made up of 15 amino acids. CDR1 is SGDLS, CDR2 YYNGEE, per germline.

The J gene is TRBJ1-2, the V gene TRBV7-9; tentative D call: TRBD1 (6 bases). The V gene's germline CDR1 is SEHNR and CDR2 FQNEAQ (reference sequence). The germline V and J ends were trimmed by 2 bases and 5 bases, with 15 bases remaining between them. The CDR3 is 15 amino acids. The CDR3 protein is CASSLNRAEIYGYTF. The CDR3, as DNA: TGTGCCAGCAGCTTAAACAGGGCGGAAATTTATGGCTACACCTTC.

The chain uses TRBV18 and TRBJ1-1, with D unresolved. Trimming removed 2 bases from V and 3 bases from J, with 7 bases in between. CDR1 is KGHSH and CDR2 is LQKENI in the germline V gene. The CDR3 totals 13 residues. Here the CDR3 DNA reads TGTGCCAGCTCACCAGATTCGGACACTGAAGCTTTCTTT. The encoded protein is CASSPDSDTEAFF.